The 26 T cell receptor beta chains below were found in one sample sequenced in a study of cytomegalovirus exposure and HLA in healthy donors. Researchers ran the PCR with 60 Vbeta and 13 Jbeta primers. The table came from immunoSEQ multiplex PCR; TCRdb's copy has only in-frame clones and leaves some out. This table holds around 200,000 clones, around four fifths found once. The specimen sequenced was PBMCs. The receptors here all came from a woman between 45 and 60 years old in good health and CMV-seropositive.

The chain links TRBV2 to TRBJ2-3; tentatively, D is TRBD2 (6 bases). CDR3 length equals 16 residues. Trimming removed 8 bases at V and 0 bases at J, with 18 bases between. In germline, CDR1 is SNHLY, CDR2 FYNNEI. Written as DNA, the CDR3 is TGTGCCAGCGGGTCACCTAGCGCGGCTAGCACAGATACGCAGTATTTT. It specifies CASGSPSAASTDTQYF.

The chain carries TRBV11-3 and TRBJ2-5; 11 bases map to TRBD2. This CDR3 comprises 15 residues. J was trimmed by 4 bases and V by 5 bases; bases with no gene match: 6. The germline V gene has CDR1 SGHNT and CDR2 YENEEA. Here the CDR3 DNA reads TGTGCCAGCAGCACCCTTAGCGGGGGGGCAGAGACCCAGTACTTC. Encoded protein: CASSTLSGGAETQYF.

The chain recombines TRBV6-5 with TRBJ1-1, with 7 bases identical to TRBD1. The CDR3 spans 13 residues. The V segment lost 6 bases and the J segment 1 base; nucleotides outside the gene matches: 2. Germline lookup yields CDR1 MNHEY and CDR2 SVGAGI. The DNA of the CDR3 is TGTGCCAGCAGGGGGACAGCGAACACTGAAGCTTTCTTT. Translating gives CASRGTANTEAFF.

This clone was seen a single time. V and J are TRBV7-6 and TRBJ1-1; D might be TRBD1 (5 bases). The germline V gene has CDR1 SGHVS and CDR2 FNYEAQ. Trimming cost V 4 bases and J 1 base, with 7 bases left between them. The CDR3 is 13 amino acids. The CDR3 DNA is TGTGCCAGCAGCTCCGGGGGGAACACTGAAGCTTTCTTT. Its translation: CASSSGGNTEAFF.

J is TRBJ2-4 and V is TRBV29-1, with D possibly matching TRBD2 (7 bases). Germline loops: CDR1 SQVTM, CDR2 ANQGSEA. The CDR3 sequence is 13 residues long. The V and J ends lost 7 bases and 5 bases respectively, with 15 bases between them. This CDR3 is CSGGGDTQNIQYF. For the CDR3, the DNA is TGCAGCGGTGGGGGGGACACCCAAAACATTCAGTACTTC.

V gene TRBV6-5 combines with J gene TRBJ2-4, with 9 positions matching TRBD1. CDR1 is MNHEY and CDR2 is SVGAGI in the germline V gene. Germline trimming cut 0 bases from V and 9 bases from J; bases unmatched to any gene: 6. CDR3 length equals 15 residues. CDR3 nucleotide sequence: TGTGCCAGCAGTTACTCGGGACAGGGAGGAGGCATTCAGTACTTC. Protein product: CASSYSGQGGGIQYF.

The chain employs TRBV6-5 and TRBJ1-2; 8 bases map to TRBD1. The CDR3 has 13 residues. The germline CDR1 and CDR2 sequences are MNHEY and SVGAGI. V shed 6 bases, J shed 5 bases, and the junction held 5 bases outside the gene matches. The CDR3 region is CASRGTGTYGYTF. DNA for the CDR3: TGTGCCAGCAGGGGGACAGGAACGTATGGCTACACCTTC.

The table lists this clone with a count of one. CDR3 in DNA: TGTGCCAGCAGCTCTACCCCTTACTACGGACAGCCGAGCTCCTACGAGCAGTACTTC. Translating it yields CASSSTPYYGQPSSYEQYF. The chain carries TRBV7-9 and TRBJ2-5, with a weak D call TRBD1 (6 bases). The DNA end favors TRBJ2-7, so the J call may be wrong. The CDR3 has 19 amino acids. The V gene's germline CDR1 is SEHNR and CDR2 FQNEAQ (reference sequence).

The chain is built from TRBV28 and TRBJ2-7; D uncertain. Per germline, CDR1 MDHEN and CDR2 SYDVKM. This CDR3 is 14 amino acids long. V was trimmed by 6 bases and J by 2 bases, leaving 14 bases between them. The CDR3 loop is CASSSPTWPYEQYF. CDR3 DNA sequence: TGTGCCAGCAGCTCCCCCACCTGGCCCTACGAGCAGTACTTC.

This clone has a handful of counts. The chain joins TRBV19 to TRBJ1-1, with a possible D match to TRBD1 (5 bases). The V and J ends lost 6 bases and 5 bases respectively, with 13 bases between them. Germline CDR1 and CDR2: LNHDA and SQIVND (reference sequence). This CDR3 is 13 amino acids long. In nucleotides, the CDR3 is TGTGCCAGTAGCCAACGGGGGATTACTGAAGCTTTCTTT. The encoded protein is CASSQRGITEAFF. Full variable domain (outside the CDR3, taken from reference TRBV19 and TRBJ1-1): DGGITQSPKYLFRKEGQNVTLSCEQNLNHDAMYWYRQDPGQGLRLIYYSQIVNDFQKGDIAEGYSVSREKKESFPLTVTSAQKNPTAFYLCASSQRGITEAFFGQGTRLTVV.

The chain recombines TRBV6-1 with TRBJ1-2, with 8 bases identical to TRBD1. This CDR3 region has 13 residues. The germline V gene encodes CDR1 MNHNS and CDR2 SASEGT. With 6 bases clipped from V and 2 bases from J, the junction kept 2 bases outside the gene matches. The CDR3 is CASRRDRNYGYTF. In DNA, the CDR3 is TGTGCCAGCAGAAGGGACAGGAACTATGGCTACACCTTC.

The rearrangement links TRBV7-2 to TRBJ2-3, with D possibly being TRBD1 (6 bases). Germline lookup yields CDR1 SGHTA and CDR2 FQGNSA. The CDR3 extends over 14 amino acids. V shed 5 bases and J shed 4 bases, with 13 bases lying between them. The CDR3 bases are TGTGCCAGCAGCCCCGTAACAGGGCCAGATACGCAGTATTTT. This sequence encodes CASSPVTGPDTQYF.

DNA for the CDR3: TGTGCCAGCAGCCTACTACCAAGAGAAACCCCCATTGAGCAGTTCTTC. It codes for CASSLLPRETPIEQFF. This chain connects TRBV7-3 to TRBJ2-1, with D unclear. Trimming pared 5 bases from V and 9 bases from J, leaving 23 bases between. The germline V gene encodes CDR1 SGHTA and CDR2 FQGTGA. This CDR3 comprises 16 residues.

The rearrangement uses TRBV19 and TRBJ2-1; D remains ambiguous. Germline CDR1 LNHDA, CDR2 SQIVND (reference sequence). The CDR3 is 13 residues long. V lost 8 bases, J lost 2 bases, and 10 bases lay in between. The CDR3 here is CASCEPTYNEQFF. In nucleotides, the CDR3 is TGTGCCAGTTGCGAACCTACCTACAATGAGCAGTTCTTC.

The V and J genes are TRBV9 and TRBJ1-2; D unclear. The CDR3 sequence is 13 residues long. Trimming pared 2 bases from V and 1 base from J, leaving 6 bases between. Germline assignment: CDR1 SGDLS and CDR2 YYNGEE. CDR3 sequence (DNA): TGTGCCAGCAGCGTTAATTTTAACTATGGCTACACCTTC. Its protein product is CASSVNFNYGYTF.

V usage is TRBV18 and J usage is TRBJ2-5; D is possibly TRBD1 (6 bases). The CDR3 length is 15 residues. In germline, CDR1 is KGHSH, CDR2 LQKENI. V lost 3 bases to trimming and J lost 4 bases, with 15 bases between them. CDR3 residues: CASSPKGQTTETQYF. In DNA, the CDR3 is TGTGCCAGCTCACCGAAGGGACAAACAACAGAGACCCAGTACTTC.

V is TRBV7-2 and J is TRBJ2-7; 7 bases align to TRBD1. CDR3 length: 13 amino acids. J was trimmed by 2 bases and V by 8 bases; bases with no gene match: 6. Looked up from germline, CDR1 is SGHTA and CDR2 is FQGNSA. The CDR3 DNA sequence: TGTGCCAGCGGAATACAGGGGCCCTACGAGCAGTACTTC. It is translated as CASGIQGPYEQYF.

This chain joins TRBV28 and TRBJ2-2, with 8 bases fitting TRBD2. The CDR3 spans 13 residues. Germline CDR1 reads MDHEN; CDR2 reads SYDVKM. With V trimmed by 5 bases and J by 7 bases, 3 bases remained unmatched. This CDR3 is CASSPAGGGELFF. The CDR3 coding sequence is TGTGCCAGCAGTCCCGCGGGGGGCGGGGAGCTGTTTTTT. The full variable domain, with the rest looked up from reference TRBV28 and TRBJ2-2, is DVKVTQSSRYLVKRTGEKVFLECVQDMDHENMFWYRQDPGLGLRLIYFSYDVKMKEKGDIPEGYSVSREKKERFSLILESASTNQTSMYLCASSPAGGGELFFGEGSRLTVL.

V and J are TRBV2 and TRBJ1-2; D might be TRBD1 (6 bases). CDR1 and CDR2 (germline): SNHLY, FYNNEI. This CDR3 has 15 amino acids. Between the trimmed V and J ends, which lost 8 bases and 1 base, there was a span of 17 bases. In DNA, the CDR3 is TGTGCCAGCGCATCGGAGACAGGATATAACTATGGCTACACCTTC. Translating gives CASASETGYNYGYTF.

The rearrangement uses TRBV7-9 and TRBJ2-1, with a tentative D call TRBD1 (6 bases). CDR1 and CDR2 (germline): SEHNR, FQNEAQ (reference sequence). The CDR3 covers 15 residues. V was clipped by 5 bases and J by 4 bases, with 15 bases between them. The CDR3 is CASSLNRDTYNEQFF. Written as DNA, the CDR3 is TGTGCCAGCAGCCTAAACCGGGACACATACAATGAGCAGTTCTTC.

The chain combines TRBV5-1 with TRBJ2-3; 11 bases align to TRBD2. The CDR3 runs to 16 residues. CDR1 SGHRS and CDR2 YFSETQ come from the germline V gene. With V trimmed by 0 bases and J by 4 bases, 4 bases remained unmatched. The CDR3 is CASSLGLAGGADTQYF. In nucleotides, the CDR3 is TGCGCCAGCAGCTTGGGGCTAGCGGGGGGCGCAGATACGCAGTATTTT.

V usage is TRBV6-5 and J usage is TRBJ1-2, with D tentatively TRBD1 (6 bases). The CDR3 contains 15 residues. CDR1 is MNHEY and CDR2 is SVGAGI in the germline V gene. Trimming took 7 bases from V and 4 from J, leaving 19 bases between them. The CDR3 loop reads CASKQGYSIGYGYTF. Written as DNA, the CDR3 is TGTGCCAGCAAACAGGGTTATTCGATCGGCTATGGCTACACCTTC.

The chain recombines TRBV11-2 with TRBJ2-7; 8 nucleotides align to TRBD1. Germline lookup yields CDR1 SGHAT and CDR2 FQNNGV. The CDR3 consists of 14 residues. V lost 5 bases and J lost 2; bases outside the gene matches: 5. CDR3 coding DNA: TGTGCCAGCAGCACATCGGGACAGGCCTACGAGCAGTACTTC. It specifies CASSTSGQAYEQYF.

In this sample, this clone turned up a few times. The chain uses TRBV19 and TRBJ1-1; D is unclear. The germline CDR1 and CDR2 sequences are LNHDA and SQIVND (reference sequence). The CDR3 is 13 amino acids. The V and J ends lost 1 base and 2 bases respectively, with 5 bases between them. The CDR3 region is CASSIGSNTEAFF. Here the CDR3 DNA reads TGTGCCAGTAGTATAGGTTCAAACACTGAAGCTTTCTTT. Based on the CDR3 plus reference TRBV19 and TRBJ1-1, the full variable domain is DGGITQSPKYLFRKEGQNVTLSCEQNLNHDAMYWYRQDPGQGLRLIYYSQIVNDFQKGDIAEGYSVSREKKESFPLTVTSAQKNPTAFYLCASSIGSNTEAFFGQGTRLTVV.

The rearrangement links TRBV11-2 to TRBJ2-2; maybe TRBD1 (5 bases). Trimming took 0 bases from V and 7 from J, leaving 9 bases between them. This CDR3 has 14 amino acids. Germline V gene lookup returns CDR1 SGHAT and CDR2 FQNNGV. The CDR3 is CASSLDREIGELFF. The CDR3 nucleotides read TGTGCCAGCAGCTTAGACAGGGAAATCGGGGAGCTGTTTTTT. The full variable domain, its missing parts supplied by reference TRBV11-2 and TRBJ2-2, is EAGVAQSPRYKIIEKRQSVAFWCNPISGHATLYWYQQILGQGPKLLIQFQNNGVVDDSQLPKDRFSAERLKGVDSTLKIQPAKLEDSAVYLCASSLDREIGELFFGEGSRLTVL.

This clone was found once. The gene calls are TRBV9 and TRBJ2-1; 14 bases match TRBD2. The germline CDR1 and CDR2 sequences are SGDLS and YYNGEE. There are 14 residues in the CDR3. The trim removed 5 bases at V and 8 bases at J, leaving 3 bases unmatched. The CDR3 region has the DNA TGTGCCAGCAGGGGGACTAGCGGGGGTGATGAGCAGTTCTTC. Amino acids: CASRGTSGGDEQFF.